The sequence of this T cell receptor beta chain was determined in a study of T cell responses to AZD1222 COVID-19 vaccine. Study-level results: After the peak T cell response, and only then, were repertoires sampled. Spike-specific TCR breadth rose after two AZD1222 doses, and depth rose as well.

Germline values: CDR1 SGHDN, CDR2 FVKESK. The V gene end was trimmed by 4 bases and the J gene end by 8 bases; junction bases not matched to a gene: 7. The CDR3 contains 13 residues. In regard to this clone: Antigen specificity is unknown.

The method was immunoSEQ multiplex PCR; TCRdb's version includes in-frame clones alone and lacks a portion of them. This table has 140,000 to 150,000 clones, 90% to 95% appearing once. The rearrangement links TRBV14 to TRBJ1-1; TRBD1 aligns across 7 bases. The sequence came from an adult in good health. The sequencing here drew on peripheral blood, taken on day 0 of AZD1222 vaccination. This CDR3 is CASSRMDRKEAFF. The CDR3 DNA reads as TGTGCCAGCAGCCGGATGGACAGGAAAGAAGCTTTCTTT.